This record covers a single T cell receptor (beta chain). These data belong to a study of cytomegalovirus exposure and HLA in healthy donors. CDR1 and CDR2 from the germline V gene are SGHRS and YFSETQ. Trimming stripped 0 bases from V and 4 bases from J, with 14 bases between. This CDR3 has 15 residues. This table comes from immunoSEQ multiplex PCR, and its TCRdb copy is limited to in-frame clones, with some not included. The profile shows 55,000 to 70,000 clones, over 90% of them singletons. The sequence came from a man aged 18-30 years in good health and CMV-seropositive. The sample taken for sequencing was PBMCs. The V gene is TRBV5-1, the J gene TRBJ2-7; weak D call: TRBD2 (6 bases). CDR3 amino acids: CASSLVASELYEQYF. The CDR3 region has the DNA TGCGCCAGCAGCTTGGTGGCTAGCGAGTTGTACGAGCAGTACTTC.